The 14 T cell receptor beta chains presented below share a single source sample, sequenced in a study of T-cell reconstitution after alpha-beta-depleted transplantation in children. TCRbeta library construction was performed incorporating unique molecular identifiers. Each CDR3 protein gets one entry after TCRdb re-called the PCR reads with MiXCR. The repertoire holds approximately 300,000 distinct CDR3 sequences, with around 10% as singletons. The sequencing here drew on PBMCs, taken before TCRalphabeta/CD19-depleted stem cell transplant. These receptors came from a boy younger than two with acute myeloid leukemia, due to receive a stem cell transplant.

This clonotype was seen ten or more times. This chain connects TRBV6-2 or TRBV6-3 to TRBJ2-7; D possibly uses TRBD1 or TRBD2 (6 bases each). Trimming took 2 bases from V and 3 from J, leaving 17 bases between them. This CDR3 spans 16 amino acids. In germline, CDR1 is MNHEY, CDR2 SVGEGT. The CDR3 here is CASSYRGAVPYYEQYF. The CDR3, as DNA: TGTGCCAGCAGTTACAGGGGGGCCGTACCTTACTACGAGCAGTACTTC.

This clonotype was recorded at least ten times. The V call is TRBV7-9, the J call TRBJ2-5; unclear D gene. The CDR3 covers 11 residues. The V and J ends lost 7 bases and 5 bases respectively, with 8 bases between them. CDR1 and CDR2 (germline): SEHNR, FQNEAQ (reference sequence). CDR3 protein: CASIVDETQYF. CDR3 DNA: TGTGCCAGCATAGTCGATGAGACCCAGTACTTC.

The chain combines TRBV11-2 with TRBJ1-2; 9 nucleotides match TRBD1. This CDR3 is 17 amino acids long. The V gene's germline CDR1 is SGHAT and CDR2 FQNNGV. V lost 11 bases, J lost 4 bases, and 20 bases stayed unmatched. CDR3 in amino acids: CAFCFGEGQGRFYGYTF. The DNA for the CDR3 is TGTGCCTTCTGTTTTGGGGAGGGACAGGGAAGGTTCTATGGCTACACCTTC. Filled out from reference TRBV11-2 and TRBJ1-2, the complete variable domain reads EAGVAQSPRYKIIEKRQSVAFWCNPISGHATLYWYQQILGQGPKLLIQFQNNGVVDDSQLPKDRFSAERLKGVDSTLKIQPAKLEDSAVYLCAFCFGEGQGRFYGYTFGSGTRLTVV.

There are many counts of this clonotype. The V call is TRBV18, the J call TRBJ2-5, with unresolved D. With 2 bases removed from V and 1 base from J, the gap between germline ends came to 8 bases. Germline V CDR1 and CDR2: KGHSH, LQKENI. The CDR3 length is 14 residues. The CDR3 coding sequence is TGTGCCAGCTCACCAGTCAGATCCCAAGAGACCCAGTACTTC. Its translation: CASSPVRSQETQYF.

On this clonotype itself: Being one base from a much bigger clone, this may be a read error. The V and J genes are TRBV4-3 and TRBJ2-3, with D unresolved. V lost 3 bases and J lost 5, with 9 bases in between. This CDR3 has 13 amino acids. Per the germline V gene, CDR1 is LGHNA and CDR2 is YSLEER. CDR3 in amino acids: CASSHSGEDTQYF. CDR3 DNA sequence: TGCGCCAGCAGCCACTCTGGGGAAGATACGCAGTATTTT.

As concerns this clonotype: This clone may be a read error of a much larger clone one base away. This rearrangement joins TRBV5-4 to TRBJ1-1; D is possibly TRBD1 (6 bases). V was clipped by 7 bases and J by 7 bases, with 20 bases between them. Germline V lookup: CDR1 SGHNT, CDR2 YYREEE (reference sequence). The CDR3 runs 14 residues. The CDR3 protein is CASGRNRAGHEAFF. CDR3 DNA sequence: TGTGCCAGCGGCCGTAACAGGGCCGGACATGAAGCTTTCTTT.

This clonotype was seen repeatedly, ten times or more. The chain has TRBV10-3 and TRBJ2-3; 7 nucleotides match TRBD2. CDR1 ENHRY and CDR2 SYGVKD come from the germline V gene. This CDR3 is built from 13 residues. Losses at the gene ends were 2 bases for V and 4 bases for J; bases not matched to a gene: 0. CDR3 DNA sequence: TGTGCCATCAGTGAGCGGGAGGCAGATACGCAGTATTTT. Translating it yields CAISEREADTQYF.

There are many counts of this clonotype. This chain connects TRBV5-1 to TRBJ2-5, with D perhaps matching TRBD1 or TRBD2 (5 bases each). Germline CDR1 is SGHRS and CDR2 is YFSETQ. The CDR3 has 15 residues. The V gene lost 2 bases and the J gene lost 2 bases, with 13 bases spanning the gap. In nucleotides, the CDR3 is TGCGCCAGCAGCTTAGTGTTGGGGGTTCAAGAGACCCAGTACTTC. Its protein product is CASSLVLGVQETQYF.

This clonotype was recorded many times. The chain links TRBV11-2 to TRBJ2-3, with 9 bases lining up with TRBD2. V was clipped by 3 bases and J by 2 bases; unmatched bases: 6. This CDR3 spans 16 amino acids. The germline V gene has CDR1 SGHAT and CDR2 FQNNGV. CDR3 region: CASSLVSGGTTDTQYF. The CDR3 DNA follows: TGTGCCAGCAGCTTGGTTAGCGGGGGAACCACAGATACGCAGTATTTT.

This clonotype appeared many times. The chain has TRBV20-1 and TRBJ2-3; 15 bases are a match to TRBD2. Germline V lookup: CDR1 DFQATT, CDR2 SNEGSKA (reference sequence). V gave up 3 bases and J gave up 4 bases; unmatched junction bases: 5. CDR3 length: 16 amino acids. The CDR3 sequence is CSASGLAGGPSDTQYF. CDR3 nucleotides: TGCAGTGCTAGCGGACTAGCGGGAGGGCCGTCAGATACGCAGTATTTT.

This clonotype has a count of ten or more. V and J are TRBV7-2 and TRBJ1-2, with 7 bases that match TRBD1. Germline CDR1 reads SGHTA; CDR2 reads FQGNSA. V was clipped by 4 bases and J by 3 bases; unmatched bases: 5. CDR3 length: 14 amino acids. The DNA for the CDR3 is TGTGCCAGCAGCTCCCCGGGACAGCACTATGGCTACACCTTC. Amino acid sequence: CASSSPGQHYGYTF.

In its sample, this clonotype was seen many times. The chain combines TRBV7-3 with TRBJ2-3; the D is unclear. Trimming cost V 5 bases and J 3 bases, with 15 bases left between them. The CDR3 has 15 residues. Germline lookup yields CDR1 SGHTA and CDR2 FQGTGA. As DNA, the CDR3 is TGTGCCAGCAGCCTAGAAGCAGCGTGGACAGATACGCAGTATTTT. Translating gives CASSLEAAWTDTQYF.

This clonotype was seen many times. V and J are TRBV29-1 and TRBJ1-1, with D uncertain. CDR1 and CDR2 (germline): SQVTM, ANQGSEA. The CDR3 spans 13 residues. The V gene lost 4 bases and the J gene lost 1 base, with 10 bases spanning the gap. The CDR3 sequence is CSVGHLKNTEAFF. CDR3 DNA sequence: TGCAGCGTTGGACACCTAAAGAACACTGAAGCTTTCTTT.

This clonotype appeared many times. The chain carries TRBV15 and TRBJ2-7; weak D call: TRBD2 (5 bases). Per germline, CDR1 LNHNV and CDR2 YYDKDF (reference sequence). This CDR3 spans 15 amino acids. V gave up 0 bases and J gave up 0 bases, with 9 bases separating them. The CDR3 reads CATSRDSTSSYEQYF. The CDR3 region has the DNA TGTGCCACCAGCAGAGATAGCACTAGCTCCTACGAGCAGTACTTC.